The subject of this entry is one T cell receptor (beta chain). The antigen is unknown. This sample is part of a study of cytomegalovirus exposure and HLA in healthy donors. Study conclusions and caveats: Among TCR beta chains of equal frequency, HLA-associated ones were more clonally expanded in a later analysis.

The V gene's germline CDR1 is LNHDA and CDR2 SQIVND (reference sequence). CDR3 size: 14 residues. The V gene lost 3 bases and the J gene lost 1 base, with 10 bases spanning the gap. With 60 Vbeta and 13 Jbeta primers, the PCR was carried out. Libraries were prepared by immunoSEQ multiplex PCR; TCRdb keeps only in-frame clonotypes and omits some of them. Altogether some 96,000 clones are present, around three quarters being singletons, with the ten largest covering about 2%. The sequence derives from a man aged 40-49 years in good health and CMV-seronegative. Input material: PBMCs. The rearrangement joins TRBV19 to TRBJ2-7; D ambiguous. CDR3 sequence reads: CASSMSTASYEQYF. CDR3 in DNA: TGTGCCAGTAGTATGTCCACAGCATCCTACGAGCAGTACTTC.